The present entry profiles one T cell receptor (beta chain) with its context. Antigen unknown. The sample comes from a study of CD8+CD57+ T cells in acquired aplastic anemia. Study information: The study obtained an average of 3.2 ug of DNA from sorted CD4+ and CD8+ cells. Findings and caveats of the study: The number of CD8+ CDR3 sequences shared by patients and controls was around 30.

Template material for TCR beta VDJ and CDR3 profiling consisted of genomic DNA. TCRdb redid the calling of the reads with MiXCR, one entry per CDR3 protein. The sample contains about 110,000 distinct CDR3 sequences, less than 65% of which appear only once. CDR1 is SNHLY, CDR2 FYNNEI, per germline. CDR3 length equals 14 residues. V gave up 7 bases and J gave up 1 base; unmatched junction bases: 3. Sequencing was carried out using sorted CD4+, CD8+, or CD8+CD57+ T cells (not recorded which) from PBMCs. The TCR sequence derives from a human donor in good health, serving as a control. The chain carries TRBV2 and TRBJ1-5, with TRBD1 matching over 8 bases. CDR3: CASKDRESNQPQHF. Here the CDR3 DNA reads TGTGCCAGCAAGGACAGGGAAAGCAATCAGCCCCAGCATTTT.